This is a list of T cell receptor beta chains from one sample in a study of early T cells in non-severe SARS-CoV-2 infection. Using its own MiXCR run on the 5' RACE reads, TCRdb lists one record per CDR3 protein. The table records roughly 70,000 distinct CDR3 sequences, roughly 18% of them present only once. Specimen: whole blood, collected at baseline. The receptors were sampled from an adult who was a healthcare worker with PCR-confirmed SARS-CoV-2 infection or an uninfected control (not recorded which). Both conserved end residues are part of each CDR3. D genes are given only for firm matches. Part of the rows lack a size; the others show once, few, many or a class for expanded clones.

cdr3_nt cdr3_aa j_call v_call d_call clone_size
TGTGCCAGTACGACTAGCGGGAGCACAGATACGCAGTATTTT CASTTSGSTDTQYF TRBJ2-3 TRBV19 TRBD2 few
TGTGCCAGCAGCTTAATTAGTTCCCTCCAGTCCTACAATGAGCAGTTCTTC CASSLISSLQSYNEQFF TRBJ2-1 TRBV7-6 . few
TGCGCCAGCGAAAGACCTGGTGAGGGGACCCAGTACTTC CASERPGEGTQYF TRBJ2-5 TRBV10-2 . .
TGTGCCAGCAGTTACGGAGGGGGCGCGCGTATTGGAGCTTTCTTT CASSYGGGARIGAFF TRBJ1-1 TRBV6-5 TRBD1 .
TGTGCCAGCAGACACACAGGCCCTATCGGCTACACCTTC CASRHTGPIGYTF TRBJ1-2 TRBV2 . few
TGTGCCAGCAGCCCATCCTCGACTTCGGAGACCTACGAGCAGTACTTC CASSPSSTSETYEQYF TRBJ2-7 TRBV5-4 . few
TGCGCCAGCAGTGAGAGGCGGACAGGGGGAACCTACAATGAGCAGTTCTTC CASSERRTGGTYNEQFF TRBJ2-1 TRBV10-1 TRBD1 .
TGTGCCAGCAGGAACACAGGGGGTGGCTACACCTTC CASRNTGGGYTF TRBJ1-2 TRBV7-8 TRBD1 many
TGTGCCAGCAGAGAGGACGTGGAAGCTTTCTTT CASREDVEAFF TRBJ1-1 TRBV25-1 . .
TGTGCCAGCAGCTCCCAGAACAGGGGCGAGCAGTTCTTC CASSSQNRGEQFF TRBJ2-1 TRBV7-9 TRBD1 .
TGTGCCAGCAGCCTCCAGGGGTACGAGCAGTACTTC CASSLQGYEQYF TRBJ2-7 TRBV14 . many
TGCGCCAGCGGGGGGACAACCCAAAGCGGGTCCTACGAGCAGTACTTC CASGGTTQSGSYEQYF TRBJ2-7 TRBV5-1 . .
TGCGCCAGCAGCTTGGCCGGCGGACGTATGAACACTGAAGCTTTCTTT CASSLAGGRMNTEAFF TRBJ1-1 TRBV5-1 . .
TGTGCCAGCAGCTTATTAGAATATAGCACAGATACGCAGTATTTT CASSLLEYSTDTQYF TRBJ2-3 TRBV7-8 . .
TGCAGTGCTAGCGGGACAGGGAGGAACGAGCAGTACTTC CSASGTGRNEQYF TRBJ2-7 TRBV20-1 TRBD1 few
TGTGCCAGCAGGCCAGGGGGCCAAACTGAAGCTTTCTTT CASRPGGQTEAFF TRBJ1-1 TRBV27 TRBD1 many
TGTGCCAGTAGTCCTTCAGGGACTAGCGGGAGTCGAACCGGGGAGCTGTTTTTT CASSPSGTSGSRTGELFF TRBJ2-2 TRBV19 TRBD2 .
TGTGCCAGCACAGGGTACGGGACAGGGCGGAAAGATGGATCACCCCTCCACTTT CASTGYGTGRKDGSPLHF TRBJ1-6 TRBV6-1 TRBD1 few
TGCGCCAGCAGCCAAACCCGCGCTAGCTCCTACGAGCAGTACTTC CASSQTRASSYEQYF TRBJ2-7 TRBV4-3 . few
TGTGCCAGCAAGTACGGCAGGGGCTTTCAAGAGACCCAGTACTTC CASKYGRGFQETQYF TRBJ2-5 TRBV28 . .
TGTGCCAGTAGTATTATTCCCAGGACAGGGTATAGCAATCAGCCCCAGCATTTT CASSIIPRTGYSNQPQHF TRBJ1-5 TRBV19 TRBD1 .
TGTGCCAGCAGTTCGACAGGCTATGGCTACACCTTC CASSSTGYGYTF TRBJ1-2 TRBV6-2/TRBV6-3 . few
TGTGCCAGCAGTACACAGGGGACTCGGCAGCCCCAGCATTTT CASSTQGTRQPQHF TRBJ1-5 TRBV6-1 TRBD1 .
TGTGCCAGCAGCGCAGGCACCTCAGATACGCAGTATTTT CASSAGTSDTQYF TRBJ2-3 TRBV9 . .
TGTGCCAGCAGCCCCCAGACCGGACATCTCGCTGAAGCTTTCTTT CASSPQTGHLAEAFF TRBJ1-1 TRBV7-9 . few
TGTGCCAGCTCAATGACTAGCGGGGCAGATACGCAGTATTTT CASSMTSGADTQYF TRBJ2-3 TRBV18 TRBD2 .
TGTGCCAGCGCAGGAGCCTACGAGCAGTACTTC CASAGAYEQYF TRBJ2-7 TRBV3-1 . .
TGTGCCACCAGCAGAGTAGGGCAATCACCCCTCCACTTT CATSRVGQSPLHF TRBJ1-6 TRBV15 . .
TGTGCCATCAGTGGCGGGGCTACCCTCACAGATACGCAGTATTTT CAISGGATLTDTQYF TRBJ2-3 TRBV10-3 . few
TGTGCCAGCAGCCGGACGCTTCTTAATTCACCCCTCCACTTT CASSRTLLNSPLHF TRBJ1-6 TRBV7-2 . .
TGTGCCAGCATCCCTTGGGGGACAGGGGATTCTAACTATGGCTACACCTTC CASIPWGTGDSNYGYTF TRBJ1-2 TRBV12-3/TRBV12-4 TRBD1 .
TGCAGTGCGCGGACTGCCGTTGCCTACGAGCAGTACTTC CSARTAVAYEQYF TRBJ2-7 TRBV20-1 . .
TGTGCCATCAGTGGCGGGGGCACCGGGGAGCTGTTTTTT CAISGGGTGELFF TRBJ2-2 TRBV10-3 TRBD2 few
TGTGCCAGCAGCAAATTATCGGCCCAGTACTTC CASSKLSAQYF TRBJ2-5 TRBV7-9 . .
TGTGCCAGCAGCTGGGGGGGACTAGCGGGAGGCTCCTACAATGAGCAGTTCTTC CASSWGGLAGGSYNEQFF TRBJ2-1 TRBV11-2 TRBD2 few
TGTGCCAGCAGCTTGGGGACAGCCAGCACAGATACGCAGTATTTT CASSLGTASTDTQYF TRBJ2-3 TRBV11-3 TRBD1 .
TGTGCCAGCAGCCCGAAAAGCAGTGTCGGGCTCTTC CASSPKSSVGLF TRBJ2-1 TRBV7-2 . .
TGTGCCAGCAGCGTCGGACCGCGAGCTAACTATGGCTACACCTTC CASSVGPRANYGYTF TRBJ1-2 TRBV9 . many
TGTGCCAGCAGCCAAGCGAGGGGGGAACACGAGCAGTACTTC CASSQARGEHEQYF TRBJ2-7 TRBV3-1 . .
TGTGCCAGCAGTCCCACCCTGGGGAGCGGAAACACCATATATTTT CASSPTLGSGNTIYF TRBJ1-3 TRBV6-1 . .
TGTGCCAGCAGTTACCCAGGGGGTGAGGAGCAGTACTTC CASSYPGGEEQYF TRBJ2-7 TRBV6-6 TRBD1 .
TGTGCCAGCAGACTCGGCTTCTCTGGAAACACCATATATTTT CASRLGFSGNTIYF TRBJ1-3 TRBV12-3/TRBV12-4 . .
TGTGCCAGCAGGTTTGGGCTAGGGAGCTATGGCTACACCTTC CASRFGLGSYGYTF TRBJ1-2 TRBV5-4 . few
TGTGCCAGCAGTGAATCGTCCTCTAGCGGGGGCACCGGGGAGCTGTTTTTT CASSESSSSGGTGELFF TRBJ2-2 TRBV6-4 TRBD2 few
TGTGCCAGCAGCTTTTGGACAGGCTCAGTATCTAGCACAGATACGCAGTATTTT CASSFWTGSVSSTDTQYF TRBJ2-3 TRBV11-2 TRBD1 few
TGTGCCAGCAAATCTGCAGGGTCCCCCAATCAGCCCCAGCATTTT CASKSAGSPNQPQHF TRBJ1-5 TRBV27 . .
TGTGCCAGCAGCTTAGATGGGGGACAGGGTCAAGGGTACACCTTC CASSLDGGQGQGYTF TRBJ1-2 TRBV7-2 TRBD1 few
TGTGCCAGCTCACTCTCCGGGACAGGGGCTCGCGAGCAGTACTTC CASSLSGTGAREQYF TRBJ2-7 TRBV18 TRBD1 .
TGCAGTGCGGGAGGGGCTAGCGGGGAAAACTCGGCAGATACGCAGTATTTT CSAGGASGENSADTQYF TRBJ2-3 TRBV20-1 TRBD2 .
TGTGCCAGCAGCTTAGTTCGTCTCGAGCAGTTCTTC CASSLVRLEQFF TRBJ2-1 TRBV7-6 . medium-sized
TGTGCCAGCAGTTACTCAGGGGTCAAAAACATTCAGTACTTC CASSYSGVKNIQYF TRBJ2-4 TRBV6-5 . few
TGTGCCTGGAGCCAGGGTAAATACACCGGGGAGCTGTTTTTT CAWSQGKYTGELFF TRBJ2-2 TRBV30 . .